What follows is one T cell receptor (beta chain) and its context. Its binding antigen is unknown. No base qualities exist here, and no much larger clone lies one base off it. This sample was included in a study of blood T cell repertoires in COVID-19 (dated by TCRdb to about 2020). Regarding the study in general: Samples from collaborators originated in the United States, Italy and Spain and spanned both the acute and convalescent phases of COVID-19. The prospective study material was composed of cDNA or gDNA derived from T cells, B-cell-depleted T cells, or PBMCs. The dataset comprised deeply sampled blood TCRbeta repertoires from subjects exposed to, actively infected with, or recovered from COVID-19. A freely available public database, intended as a resource for researchers studying the immune response to SARS-CoV-2, is where the repertoires were released. The samples were drawn from two sources: the first 160 participants of the ongoing ImmuneRACE study, and fewer than 1,500 subjects contributed by 6 global collaborators. A de-identified subject ID, COVID-19 status, age in years and sex were almost always included in the sample metadata. HLA class I and class II types, where available, came from metadata supplied by the sample provider rather than from assay-based typing.

Study-wide conclusions, independent of this receptor: The amount of clinical and demographic metadata varied by source and participant and was provided uncurated.

Collaborating institutions collected whole blood in K2EDTA tubes following their own protocols. For TCRbeta analysis, collaborator samples were shipped as frozen whole blood, as isolated PBMCs, or as DNA extracted from either sample type. The immunoSEQ Assay, a bias-controlled multiplex PCR, was used to amplify TCRbeta CDR3 regions from genomic DNA. In the authors' own workflow: Within the assay, amplification of reference gene primers was used to estimate how many nucleated cells each sample contained. To quantify the absolute abundance of each unique TCRbeta CDR3 rearrangement, sequence reads were collapsed and filtered. Productive Simpson clonality was computed per sample as the square root of Simpson's diversity index over productive rearrangements. Imported from immuneACCESS, the table was reduced by TCRdb to in-frame sequences with V and J called. These copies leave out some clones; in studies compared against another copy, an unresolved V gene accounts for under half, and the cause of the remainder is not known. D and trimming come from the DNA, and the V and J calls and clone size come from that table. Across this sample there are 300,000 to 400,000 clones, with approximately 88% seen only once. Jointly, the top ten make up under 4.5% of the sample.

The sample was peripheral blood. The receptor comes from a woman between 45 and 60 years old with active or convalescent COVID-19.

CDR3 sequence: CASSQVFTDTQYF. The nucleotide sequence is given as TGCGCCAGCAGCCAAGTATTTACAGATACGCAGTATTTT. This chain is built from TRBV4-1 and TRBJ2-3, with the D gene uncertain. CDR3 length: 13 amino acids, cysteine to phenylalanine. CDR3 DNA is the only sequence kept; it has 39 bases, read in frame from the first base. CDR1 and CDR2, per the germline V gene, are MGHRA and YSYEKL. Cut back by 1 base and 3 bases, the V and J ends lie 5 bases apart.